This T cell receptor (beta chain) is from a study of cytomegalovirus exposure and HLA in healthy donors listed by TCRdb under 2017. About the investigation overall: In an earlier analysis of approximately 640 of the donors, under 300 Gb of sequence data and approximately 120 million unique TCR beta sequences from about 190 million T cells were reported. Both class I and class II loci were covered by HLA typing, at four-digit resolution. The study combined high-throughput TCR immunosequencing, statistical association of individual TCRs with disease status, and machine learning to predict cytomegalovirus infection status. Along with the approximately 620-subject first cohort, a separate validation cohort of about 110 different subjects was used. The study profiled the T cell repertoires of 500 to 800 subjects by immunosequencing and related them to cytomegalovirus serostatus. Donor age, sex, ethnicity and CMV serostatus were collected together with the repertoire data. The later analysis used no new phenotypic data to find candidate immune exposures, relying instead on TCR beta sequences and their occurrence across donors. Among the roughly 400 genotyped donors, 81% belonged to the genetic ancestry cluster associated with self-reported Caucasian donors. In an earlier analysis of 587 of the donors, high-throughput TCR beta sequencing was used to judge whether each TCR beta V gene segment behaved as functional or pseudogenic. An early release covering around 630 HLA-typed donors comprised 300 to 350 gigabases of sequencing data and around 80 million unique TCR sequences. Every discovery cohort repertoire had been produced on one sequencing platform. Typing coverage differed by locus: A, B, C, DRB1 and DQB1 were typed in roughly 620-630 donors, DQA1 in 522, DPA1 in around 610, and DPB1 in 400 to 490. Among about 370 genotyped donors of the cohort, an average of roughly 230,000 unique TCR beta nucleotide sequences was sequenced per donor, of which about 20% were non-productive. Five DR-DQ haplotypes were treated as single units for association and clustering because of strong linkage in the cohort. In a later genetic analysis, genome-wide SNP genotypes for about three fifths of the roughly 670 donors were used, and that subset was treated as a discovery cohort. The study aimed to test whether cataloging public T cell receptors could reveal signatures of past pathogen exposure. A later analysis re-analyzed previously published TCR beta repertoires from about 600 donors and added high-resolution HLA genotyping to study TCR occurrence patterns. On the study overall, not on this receptor specifically: A total of around 150 TCR beta chains were listed by the study as associated with cytomegalovirus. Roughly uniform sequencing depth across donors was assumed in presence/absence analyses, although this assumption may not hold. A later analysis associated 16,951 TCR beta sequences with specific HLA alleles at a false discovery rate of 0.05. The earlier analysis of approximately 560 of the donors excluded roughly 16 rarely observed V segments, including chromosome 9 orphons, because counts were too low. A later analysis reported that several top co-occurrence clusters appeared linked to parvovirus B19, influenza, CMV and Epstein-Barr virus. A later genetic analysis associated a missense DCLRE1C variant with V-gene and J-gene trimming of TCR beta chains, and an independent cohort replicated the association. The 87-base-pair reads could not distinguish some IMGT-functional V segments, including TRBV6-2 and TRBV6-3, so those segments were excluded. Three of the identified cytomegalovirus-associated TCR beta chains were confirmed in vitro to be specific for cytomegalovirus antigens. For the cohort, immune exposure information was limited to CMV serostatus. In a later analysis, most CMV-associated TCR beta chains were found to appear HLA-restricted, with HLA associations seemingly driven largely by CMV exposure. A later genetic analysis reported fewer N-insertions in productive TCRs among donors in an Asian-associated ancestry cluster than the roughly 700-donor mean. The classifier was reported to diagnose cytomegalovirus status with high specificity and sensitivity in both the original and validation cohorts. Correlated functional status among segregating V segments might reflect linkage disequilibrium, but an unknown experimental factor could not be ruled out. Strong co-occurrence of HLA alleles, especially DR and DQ, made assigning TCR associations to individual alleles difficult. A cluster of highly shared sequence variants was judged likely to represent a technical artifact of the sequencing pipeline. In a later analysis, TCR association rates were found to vary across HLA loci, with the most associated TCRs seen for DRB1 alleles and the fewest for HLA-C alleles. Most TCR sequences were observed very rarely across donors, whereas some public TCRs were present in many individuals. A further reported finding was that TCR beta sequences accurately predicted the HLA-A and HLA-B alleles for most subjects in the first cohort. The cohort was sequenced for TCR beta chains only, and without alpha or paired-chain data the features that could be detected were limited. An earlier analysis of approximately 530 of the donors showed that most TCR beta V segments appeared in productive rearrangements either about 87% or about 30% of the time, which broadly matched IMGT annotations. A later analysis found that HLA-associated TCR beta chains were more clonally expanded and had lower generation probabilities than equally common non-associated chains. The authors suggested that the approach could potentially be generalized to other disease states and immunological phenotypes. Because HLA typing was unavailable for some donors at each locus, only the typed subset was used in association tests.

The cohort consisted of 650 to 700 healthy bone marrow donors. At the time of sampling, all cohort members were nominally healthy, though unrecorded immune exposures were likely present. The donor was CMV seronegative and was included in the group of about 350 seronegative cohort members. A peripheral blood sample was provided by each donor, and peripheral blood mononuclear cells were used for TCR beta sequencing. Genomic DNA extraction from the blood cell samples was performed with the Qiagen DNeasy Blood Extraction Kit. A word on this clone: Its antigen is not yet known. No clone much larger than this one lies a single base away; base qualities are absent.

The library relied on the immunoSEQ multiplex PCR assay. For the multiplex PCR, a mixture combining 60 forward primers for TCR Vbeta segments and 13 reverse primers for TCR Jbeta segments was used. The CDR3 region of rearranged TCR beta genes was amplified from genomic DNA with a multiplex PCR assay. The amplified TCR beta libraries were sequenced on the Illumina HiSeq System as 87-base-pair reads. The authors' pipeline ran thus. Across the roughly 700 repertoires, a later analysis counted some 80 million unique TCR beta chains, roughly 11 million of which were shared by at least two donors. To remove PCR and sequencing errors, raw reads were error-corrected and collapsed into unique sequences using a nearest-neighbor algorithm that merged closely related sequences. CDR3 sequences were aligned to IMGT reference sequences to assign V, D and J gene segments. For a sequence to be retained, at least a six-nucleotide match to both a V gene segment and a J gene segment was required. Rearrangements were classified as productive when the CDR3 lacked stop codons and remained in frame with V and J, and all other rearrangements were classified as non-productive. CDR3 was defined by IMGT convention, running from the second conserved V-encoded cysteine to the conserved J-encoded phenylalanine. Sequences without an unambiguous match to a single V gene segment were excluded from the earlier analysis of about 640 of the donors. In an earlier analysis of a few hundred of the donors, V segments were called functional above 56.7% productive rearrangements and were called segregating when the between-donor standard deviation exceeded 5%. A statistical classification framework was developed to diagnose cytomegalovirus status using the catalog of TCR beta chain sequences. A later analysis assigned V and J genes by comparing TCR nucleotide sequences with IMGT/GENE-DB human TR gene sequences. The TCRdist pipeline was used in a later analysis to assign CDR3 sequences and most-parsimonious VDJ recombination scenarios. In a later analysis, every TCR beta chain was defined by the combination of its CDR3 amino acid sequence and its V-gene family, and reads without a unique V-gene family were dropped. As a way to deal with suspected cross-contamination and a sequencing artifact, a later analysis dropped hundreds of nucleotide sequences that were highly shared and had low generation probability. A later analysis calculated a clonal expansion index for each public chain from normalized within-repertoire ranks of inferred template counts. A later analysis computed generation probabilities with a VDJ recombination model fitted to out-of-frame rearrangements, and checked the results against IGoR. In a later analysis, TCR-TCR, TCR-HLA and TCR-CMV co-occurrence was scored with hypergeometric tests, and a repertoire-size bias correction was applied to TCR pairs. False discovery rates were estimated in a later analysis by permuting HLA or CMV assignments 20 times. In a later analysis, co-occurring TCRs were grouped using DBSCAN, and TCRdist sequence similarity was added for clustering within HLA-allele-positive subsets. For co-occurrence clustering, repertoires with fewer than 30,000 or more than 120,000 public chains were excluded, along with 4 to 6 repertoires with anomalous nucleotide sharing. Drawn from immuneACCESS, this table holds only the in-frame rearrangements with V and J called that TCRdb kept. Clones are partly lost; checked studies trace under half to an unresolved V gene and leave the rest unexplained. Clone size and V and J calls were adopted from that table, with D and trimming inferred from the DNA. The sample records about 120,000 clones, under 70% of which are singletons. 1.5% of the sample is held by the ten biggest clonotypes.

The germline V gene (reference sequence) specifies MNHEY as CDR1 and SMNVEV as CDR2. V is cut by 2 bases and J by 2 bases, and the space between the germline ends is 9 bases. The CDR3 runs 14 residues from the cysteine to the phenylalanine. Only the CDR3 DNA stays, 42 bases, in frame from base 1. The origin of this receptor is a man younger than 35 in good health and CMV-seronegative. Sequencing input: PBMCs. This chain joins TRBV27 to TRBJ2-5; the D gene remains uncertain. The DNA reads as follows: TGTGCCAGCAGTTTACGGTCGTTTCAAGAGACCCAGTACTTC. The encoded protein is CASSLRSFQETQYF.